This TCR beta chain was obtained from a study of blood T cell repertoires in COVID-19. Study background: Acute and convalescent COVID-19 samples came from the United States, Italy and Spain. T cells, B-cell-depleted T cells, or PBMCs provided the cDNA or gDNA that served as material.

In the source study's methods: Researchers report that nucleated cell counts were estimated from reference gene primer amplification. Sequencing used immunoSEQ multiplex PCR; TCRdb keeps in-frame clones, though not all of them. D and trimming come from the DNA, and the V and J calls and clone size come from that table. The sample comprises around 130,000 clones, about four fifths of which are singletons, and 12% rests with the top ten. This clonotype originated in a human donor in a cohort sampled during active COVID-19. The sequenced material came from peripheral blood.

The CDR3 DNA reads TGTGCCAGCAGCTCATCGGGACAGGGGGCCGGAGGCTACACCTTC. As protein: CASSSSGQGAGGYTF. V usage is TRBV7-8 and J usage is TRBJ1-2; 12 nucleotides match TRBD1. V was pared by 4 bases and J by 8 bases, with 8 bases of the junction left unmatched. In germline, CDR1 is SGHVS, CDR2 FQNEAQ. CDR3 length: 15 residues.